This TCR beta chain was identified during a study of blood T cells in healthy people across ages. General study points: Among T cells, TCR beta diversity per million cells dropped roughly linearly as age rose.

This CDR3 contains 14 residues. V was shortened by 3 bases and J by 8 bases, with 14 bases between the two germline ends. Germline V CDR1 and CDR2: SGHTA, FQGNSA. This clonotype has more than one count but fewer than ten. What it binds is unknown. Then a second PCR, running roughly 7 to 11 cycles, was carried out with a sample-barcoded 5' primer and a J-beta primer mix. Via MiXCR, TCRdb re-called the 5' RACE reads, giving one row per CDR3 protein. This sample has more than 550,000 distinct CDR3 sequences, with 20% to 25% found just once. The receptor comes from a man aged 70 or older in good health. The sequencing sample was made of blood. The V gene is TRBV7-2, the J gene TRBJ2-4, with D perhaps TRBD2 (5 bases). The CDR3 DNA is TGTGCCAGCAGCTTCAGTTGGGCGGGTGACATTCAGTACTTC. This sequence encodes CASSFSWAGDIQYF.